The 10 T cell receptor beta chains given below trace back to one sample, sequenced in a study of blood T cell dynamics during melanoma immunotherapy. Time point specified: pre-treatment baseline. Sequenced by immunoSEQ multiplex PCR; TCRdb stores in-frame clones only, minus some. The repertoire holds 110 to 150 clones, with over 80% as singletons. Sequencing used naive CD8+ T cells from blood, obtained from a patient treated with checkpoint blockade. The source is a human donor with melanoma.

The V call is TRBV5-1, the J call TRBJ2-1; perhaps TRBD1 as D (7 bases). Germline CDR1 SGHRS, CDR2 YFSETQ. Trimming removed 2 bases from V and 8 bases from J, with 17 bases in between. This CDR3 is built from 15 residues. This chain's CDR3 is CASSLRQGLRDEQFF. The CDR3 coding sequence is TGCGCCAGCAGCTTACGACAGGGACTGAGGGATGAGCAGTTCTTC.

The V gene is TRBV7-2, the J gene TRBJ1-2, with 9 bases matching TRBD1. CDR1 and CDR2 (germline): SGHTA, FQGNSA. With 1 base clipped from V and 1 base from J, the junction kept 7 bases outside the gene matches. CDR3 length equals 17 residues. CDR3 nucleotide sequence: TGTGCCAGCAGCTTAGGCCTTTGGGACAGGGATAACTATGGCTACACCTTC. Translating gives CASSLGLWDRDNYGYTF.

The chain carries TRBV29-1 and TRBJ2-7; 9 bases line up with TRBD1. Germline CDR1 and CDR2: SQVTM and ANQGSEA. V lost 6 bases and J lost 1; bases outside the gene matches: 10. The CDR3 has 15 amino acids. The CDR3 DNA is TGCAGCGTCGAATCCGGGACAGGGCTTTCCTACGAGCAGTACTTC. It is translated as CSVESGTGLSYEQYF.

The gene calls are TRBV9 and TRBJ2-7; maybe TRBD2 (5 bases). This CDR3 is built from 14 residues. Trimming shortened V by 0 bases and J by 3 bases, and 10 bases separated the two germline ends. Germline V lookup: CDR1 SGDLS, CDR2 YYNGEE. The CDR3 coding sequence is TGTGCCAGCAGCGTAGTCGGTGGGAGCTACGAGCAGTACTTC. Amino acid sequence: CASSVVGGSYEQYF.

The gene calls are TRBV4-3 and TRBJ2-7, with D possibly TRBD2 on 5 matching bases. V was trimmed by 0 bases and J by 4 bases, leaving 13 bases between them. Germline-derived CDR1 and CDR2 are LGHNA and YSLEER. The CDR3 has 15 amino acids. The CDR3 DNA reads TGCGCCAGCAGCCAAGATAGATCGGGGTTGTACGAGCAGTACTTC. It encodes CASSQDRSGLYEQYF.

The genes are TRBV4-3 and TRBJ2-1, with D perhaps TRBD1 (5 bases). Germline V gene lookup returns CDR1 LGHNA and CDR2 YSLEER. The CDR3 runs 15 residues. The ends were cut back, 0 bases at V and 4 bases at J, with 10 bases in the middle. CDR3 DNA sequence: TGCGCCAGCAGCCAAGATGGAGACAGATACAATGAGCAGTTCTTC. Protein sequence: CASSQDGDRYNEQFF.

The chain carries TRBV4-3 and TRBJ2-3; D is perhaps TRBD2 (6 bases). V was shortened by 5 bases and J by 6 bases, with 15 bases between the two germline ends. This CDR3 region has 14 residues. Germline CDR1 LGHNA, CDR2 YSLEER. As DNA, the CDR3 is TGCGCCAGCAGCTTCGGGGGAGAAGGTGATACGCAGTATTTT. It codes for CASSFGGEGDTQYF.

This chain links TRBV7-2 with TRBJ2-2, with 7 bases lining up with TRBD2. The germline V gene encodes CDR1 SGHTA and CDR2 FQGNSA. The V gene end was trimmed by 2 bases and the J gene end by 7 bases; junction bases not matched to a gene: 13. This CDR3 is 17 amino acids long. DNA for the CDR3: TGTGCCAGCAGCTTAAATAAAGCGGGAAACGAAAACGGGGAGCTGTTTTTT. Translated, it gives CASSLNKAGNENGELFF.

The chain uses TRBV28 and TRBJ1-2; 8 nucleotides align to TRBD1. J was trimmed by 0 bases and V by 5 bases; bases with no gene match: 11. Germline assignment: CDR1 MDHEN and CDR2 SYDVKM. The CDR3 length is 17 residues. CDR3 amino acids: CASSASSTGEANYGYTF. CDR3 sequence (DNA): TGTGCCAGCAGTGCATCCTCGACAGGGGAAGCTAACTATGGCTACACCTTC.

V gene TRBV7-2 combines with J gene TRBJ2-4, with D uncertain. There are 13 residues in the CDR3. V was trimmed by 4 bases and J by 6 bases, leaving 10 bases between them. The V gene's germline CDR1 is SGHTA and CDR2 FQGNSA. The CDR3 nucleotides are TGTGCCAGCAGCTCCGGATCTGCAAACATTCAGTACTTC. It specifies CASSSGSANIQYF. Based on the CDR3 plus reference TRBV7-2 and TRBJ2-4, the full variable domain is GAGVSQSPSNKVTEKGKDVELRCDPISGHTALYWYRQSLGQGLEFLIYFQGNSAPDKSGLPSDRFSAERTGGSVSTLTIQRTQQEDSAVYLCASSSGSANIQYFGAGTRLSVL.